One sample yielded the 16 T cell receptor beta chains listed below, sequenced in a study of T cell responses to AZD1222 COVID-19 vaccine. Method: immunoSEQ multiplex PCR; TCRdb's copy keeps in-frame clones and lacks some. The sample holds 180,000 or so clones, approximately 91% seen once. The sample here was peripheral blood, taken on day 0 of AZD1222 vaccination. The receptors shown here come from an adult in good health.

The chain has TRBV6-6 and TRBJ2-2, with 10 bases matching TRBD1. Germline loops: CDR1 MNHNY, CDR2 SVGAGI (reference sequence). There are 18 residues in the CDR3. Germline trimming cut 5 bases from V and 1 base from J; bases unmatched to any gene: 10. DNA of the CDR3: TGTGCCAGCAGTCCTGGATGGAGGGACAGGGGGAACACCGGGGAGCTGTTTTTT. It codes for CASSPGWRDRGNTGELFF.

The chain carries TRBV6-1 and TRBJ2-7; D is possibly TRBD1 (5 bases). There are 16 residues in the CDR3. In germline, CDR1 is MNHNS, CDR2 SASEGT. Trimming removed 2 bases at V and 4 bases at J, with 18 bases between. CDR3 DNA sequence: TGTGCCAGCAGTGAAAGAAGGGTCCAGGGTCATTACGAGCAGTACTTC. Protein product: CASSERRVQGHYEQYF.

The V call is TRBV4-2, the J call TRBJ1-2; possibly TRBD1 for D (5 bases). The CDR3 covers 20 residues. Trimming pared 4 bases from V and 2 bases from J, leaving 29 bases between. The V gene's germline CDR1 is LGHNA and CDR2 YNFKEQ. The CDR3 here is CASSPVAPGPGGGGNYGYTF. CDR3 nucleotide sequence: TGTGCCAGCAGCCCCGTGGCCCCCGGGCCCGGGGGAGGCGGCAACTATGGCTACACCTTC.

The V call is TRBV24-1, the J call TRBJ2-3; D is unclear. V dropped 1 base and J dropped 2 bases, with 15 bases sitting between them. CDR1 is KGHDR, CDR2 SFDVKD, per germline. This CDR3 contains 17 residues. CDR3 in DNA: TGTGCCACCAGTGATTTCTTAGACTCGTTACACACAGATACGCAGTATTTT. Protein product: CATSDFLDSLHTDTQYF.

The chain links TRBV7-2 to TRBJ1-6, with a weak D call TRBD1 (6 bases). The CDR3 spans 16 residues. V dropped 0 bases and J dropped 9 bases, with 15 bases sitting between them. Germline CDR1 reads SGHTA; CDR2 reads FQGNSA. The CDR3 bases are TGTGCCAGCAGCTTAGCGGTGTCGGGGGGGCTTTCACCCCTCCACTTT. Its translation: CASSLAVSGGLSPLHF.

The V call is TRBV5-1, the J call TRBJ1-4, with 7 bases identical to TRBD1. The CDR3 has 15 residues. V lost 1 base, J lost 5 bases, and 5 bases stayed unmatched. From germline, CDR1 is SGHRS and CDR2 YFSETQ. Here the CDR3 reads CASSLKGAMNEKLFF. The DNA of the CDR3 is TGCGCCAGCAGCTTGAAGGGGGCCATGAATGAAAAACTGTTTTTT.

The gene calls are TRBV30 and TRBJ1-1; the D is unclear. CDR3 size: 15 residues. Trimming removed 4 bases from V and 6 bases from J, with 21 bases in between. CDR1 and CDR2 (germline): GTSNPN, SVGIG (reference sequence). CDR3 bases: TGTGCCTGGACTAAGGGCACAGTGCGAGGCGCTGAAGCTTTCTTT. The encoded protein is CAWTKGTVRGAEAFF.

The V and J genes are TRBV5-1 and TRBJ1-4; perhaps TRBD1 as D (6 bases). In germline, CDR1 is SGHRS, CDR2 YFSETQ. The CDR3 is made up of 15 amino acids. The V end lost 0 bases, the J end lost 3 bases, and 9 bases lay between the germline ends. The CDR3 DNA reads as TGCGCCAGCAGCTTGGTGGGGGGGCCTAATGAAAAACTGTTTTTT. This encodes CASSLVGGPNEKLFF.

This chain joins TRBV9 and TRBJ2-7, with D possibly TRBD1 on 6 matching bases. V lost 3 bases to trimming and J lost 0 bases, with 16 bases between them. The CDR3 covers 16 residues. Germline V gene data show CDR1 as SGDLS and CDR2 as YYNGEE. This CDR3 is CASSGRWQGSSYEQYV. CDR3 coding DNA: TGTGCCAGCAGCGGGCGGTGGCAGGGGAGCTCCTACGAGCAGTACGTC.

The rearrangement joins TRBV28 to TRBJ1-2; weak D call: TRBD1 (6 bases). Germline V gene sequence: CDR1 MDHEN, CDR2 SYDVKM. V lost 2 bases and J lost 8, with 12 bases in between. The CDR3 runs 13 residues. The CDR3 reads CASSLLQGVGYTF. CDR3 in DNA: TGTGCCAGCAGTTTACTACAGGGTGTAGGCTACACCTTC.

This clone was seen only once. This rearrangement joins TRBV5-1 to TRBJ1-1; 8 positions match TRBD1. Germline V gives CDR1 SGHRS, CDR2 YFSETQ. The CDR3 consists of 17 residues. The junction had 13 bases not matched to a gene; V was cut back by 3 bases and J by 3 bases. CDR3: CASSSAGQGKGDTEAFF. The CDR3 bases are TGCGCCAGCAGCTCGGCCGGACAGGGAAAGGGGGACACTGAAGCTTTCTTT.

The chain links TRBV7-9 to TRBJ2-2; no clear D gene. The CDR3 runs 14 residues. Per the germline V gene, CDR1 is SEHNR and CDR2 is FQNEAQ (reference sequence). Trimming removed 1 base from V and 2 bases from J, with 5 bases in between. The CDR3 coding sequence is TGTGCCAGCAGCTTAGGGGCTAACACCGGGGAGCTGTTTTTT. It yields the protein CASSLGANTGELFF.

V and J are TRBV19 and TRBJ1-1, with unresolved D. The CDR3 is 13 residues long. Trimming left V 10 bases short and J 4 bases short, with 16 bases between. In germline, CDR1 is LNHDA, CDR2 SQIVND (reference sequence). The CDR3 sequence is CATRYPPGTEAFF. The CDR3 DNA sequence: TGTGCCACACGATATCCTCCGGGCACTGAAGCTTTCTTT.

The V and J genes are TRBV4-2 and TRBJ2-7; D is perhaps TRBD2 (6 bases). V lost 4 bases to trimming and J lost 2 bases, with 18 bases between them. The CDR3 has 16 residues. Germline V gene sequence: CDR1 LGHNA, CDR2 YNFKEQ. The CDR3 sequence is CASSPQGTLAAYEQYF. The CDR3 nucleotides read TGTGCCAGCAGCCCCCAGGGCACTTTAGCGGCCTACGAGCAGTACTTC.

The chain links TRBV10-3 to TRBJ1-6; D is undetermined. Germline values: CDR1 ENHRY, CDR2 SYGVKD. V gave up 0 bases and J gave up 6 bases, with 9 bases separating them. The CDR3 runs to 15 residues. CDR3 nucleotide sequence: TGTGCCATCAGTGAGTCTGGTGACACTAATTCACCCCTCCACTTT. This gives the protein CAISESGDTNSPLHF.

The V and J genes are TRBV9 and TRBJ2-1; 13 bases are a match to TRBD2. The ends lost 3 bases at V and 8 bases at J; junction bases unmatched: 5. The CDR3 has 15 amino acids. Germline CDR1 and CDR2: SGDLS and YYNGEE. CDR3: CASSELAGGLYEQFF. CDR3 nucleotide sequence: TGTGCCAGCAGCGAACTAGCGGGAGGGCTGTATGAGCAGTTCTTC.